The 3 T cell receptor beta chains below were found in one sample sequenced in a study of Graves' ophthalmopathy and Graves' hyperthyroidism. The authors amplified TCR beta CDR3 regions, and they did so from RNA transcripts for repertoire sequencing. Second-round multiplex PCR followed a first-round RT-PCR using HTBI primers. MiXCR, run by TCRdb on the multiplex PCR reads, gives a single entry per CDR3 protein. The sample consists of approximately 540,000 distinct CDR3 sequences, under 45% of them appearing once. Sequenced input: peripheral blood or thyroid tissue (not recorded which). The receptors were sampled from an adult man with Graves' hyperthyroidism.

This clonotype was recorded only once. This chain connects TRBV12-3 or TRBV12-4 to TRBJ2-7; TRBD1 aligns across 7 bases. This CDR3 comprises 13 residues. V lost 7 bases, J lost 3 bases, and 6 bases stayed unmatched. CDR3 sequence reads: CASNWDSYYEQYF. The CDR3 DNA is TGTGCCAGCAATTGGGACAGCTACTACGAGCAGTACTTC.

This clonotype came up a few times. This rearrangement joins TRBV28 to TRBJ1-1; the D is unclear. The V end was cut by 3 bases, the J end by 0 bases, with 11 bases between. Germline V gene data show CDR1 as MDHEN and CDR2 as SYDVKM. The CDR3 has 15 amino acids. The CDR3 nucleotides read TGTGCCAGCAGTTTCGAGCAGTCCTTGAACACTGAAGCTTTCTTT. This encodes CASSFEQSLNTEAFF.

This clonotype has at least ten counts. The chain recombines TRBV6-5 with TRBJ1-1, with D uncertain. V gave up 6 bases and J gave up 0 bases, with 11 bases separating them. The CDR3 is 14 amino acids. Germline lookup yields CDR1 MNHEY and CDR2 SVGAGI. CDR3 loop: CASRPGSMNTEAFF. In DNA form, the CDR3 reads TGTGCCAGCAGACCCGGCAGCATGAACACTGAAGCTTTCTTT.